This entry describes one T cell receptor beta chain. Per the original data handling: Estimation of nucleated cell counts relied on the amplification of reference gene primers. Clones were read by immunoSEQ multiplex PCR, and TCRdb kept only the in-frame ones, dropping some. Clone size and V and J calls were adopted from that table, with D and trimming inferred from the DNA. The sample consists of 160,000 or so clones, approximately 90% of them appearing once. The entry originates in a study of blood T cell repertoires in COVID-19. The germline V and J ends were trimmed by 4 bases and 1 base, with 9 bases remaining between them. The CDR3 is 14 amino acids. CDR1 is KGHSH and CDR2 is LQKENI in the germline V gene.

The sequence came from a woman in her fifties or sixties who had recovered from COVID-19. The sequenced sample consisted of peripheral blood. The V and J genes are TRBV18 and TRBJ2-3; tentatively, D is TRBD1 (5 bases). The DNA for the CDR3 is TGTGCCAGCTCACTTCTACAGGGCACAGATACGCAGTATTTT. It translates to CASSLLQGTDTQYF. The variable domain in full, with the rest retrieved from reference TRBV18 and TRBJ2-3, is NAGVMQNPRHLVRRRGQEARLRCSPMKGHSHVYWYRQLPEEGLKFMVYLQKENIIDESGMPKERFSAEFPKEGPSILRIQQVVRGDSAAYFCASSLLQGTDTQYFGPGTRLTVL.